Each of the 32 T cell receptor beta chains below was sequenced from the same sample in a study of beta chain features in type 1 diabetes. Study-wide points: There was a moderate but significant shortening of TCRB CDR3s in all four CD4+ subsets of Type 1 diabetes patients.

The investigators reverse transcribed all of the isolated RNA, so they sequenced expressed TCRB transcripts. Clones were sequenced by immunoSEQ multiplex PCR, and TCRdb holds only the in-frame ones, with some missing. The sample includes 250,000 to 300,000 clones, roughly an eighth of them seen just once. These receptors' targets are unknown. Input material: naive CD4+ T cells from blood. The receptors were sampled from a man aged 25-45 years with type 1 diabetes.

This chain uses TRBV28 with TRBJ1-5; unclear D gene. Germline V gene lookup returns CDR1 MDHEN and CDR2 SYDVKM. Between the trimmed V and J ends, which lost 5 bases and 8 bases, there was a span of 10 bases. The CDR3 is 12 amino acids. CDR3 DNA: TGTGCCAGCAGTCAACAGCCGGAGCCCCAGCATTTT. This sequence encodes CASSQQPEPQHF.

Concerning this clone itself: Distinct nucleotide sequences in the sample also encode this CDR3. The V call is TRBV9, the J call TRBJ1-2, with D possibly matching TRBD1 (5 bases). Deletions cut 0 bases from V and 8 bases from J, with 8 bases between. The germline CDR1 and CDR2 sequences are SGDLS and YYNGEE. The CDR3 has 12 residues. The CDR3 protein is CASSVVGGGYTF. CDR3 DNA sequence: TGTGCCAGCAGCGTAGTGGGGGGAGGCTACACCTTC. The variable domain in full, completed from reference TRBV9 and TRBJ1-2, reads DSGVTQTPKHLITATGQRVTLRCSPRSGDLSVYWYQQSLDQGLQFLIQYYNGEERAKGNILERFSAQQFPDLHSELNLSSLELGDSALYFCASSVVGGGYTFGSGTRLTVV.

The rearrangement uses TRBV4-2 and TRBJ2-7; a possible D gene is TRBD2 (6 bases). Per germline, CDR1 LGHNA and CDR2 YNFKEQ. V shed 3 bases and J shed 7 bases, with 19 bases lying between them. CDR3 length: 15 amino acids. The CDR3 reads CASSHGPGTPREQYF. CDR3 sequence (DNA): TGTGCCAGCAGCCACGGACCCGGGACTCCTCGAGAGCAGTACTTC.

CDR3 sequence (DNA): TGTGCCAGCAGCCAAGTTGAGTCTAGCACAGATACGCAGTATTTT. Translation: CASSQVESSTDTQYF. The gene calls are TRBV4-2 and TRBJ2-3; D is unresolved. CDR1 and CDR2 (germline): LGHNA, YNFKEQ. Trimming removed 1 base from V and 0 bases from J, with 8 bases in between. This CDR3 comprises 15 residues.

The V gene is TRBV13, the J gene TRBJ1-2, with 7 bases identical to TRBD1. The germline CDR1 and CDR2 sequences are PRHDT and FYEKMQ (reference sequence). V dropped 5 bases and J dropped 0; count of bases not matched to a gene: 6. This CDR3 spans 15 amino acids. CDR3 coding DNA: TGTGCCAGCAGCCTCCGGGACAGCCCTAACTATGGCTACACCTTC. Amino acid sequence: CASSLRDSPNYGYTF.

The chain combines TRBV28 with TRBJ2-5, with D possibly being TRBD1 (6 bases). CDR3 length: 15 amino acids. V was shortened by 5 bases and J by 3 bases, with 16 bases between the two germline ends. Germline V lookup: CDR1 MDHEN, CDR2 SYDVKM. The CDR3 DNA sequence: TGTGCCAGCAGTCGGGACAACTTCTGGGAAGAGACCCAGTACTTC. It is translated as CASSRDNFWEETQYF. Filled out from reference TRBV28 and TRBJ2-5, the complete variable domain reads DVKVTQSSRYLVKRTGEKVFLECVQDMDHENMFWYRQDPGLGLRLIYFSYDVKMKEKGDIPEGYSVSREKKERFSLILESASTNQTSMYLCASSRDNFWEETQYFGPGTRLLVL.

This clone was observed a handful of times. The V gene is TRBV7-2, the J gene TRBJ2-1; 11 nucleotides match TRBD2. The CDR3 loop spans 17 amino acids. CDR1 and CDR2 (germline): SGHTA, FQGNSA. The V and J ends lost 5 bases and 8 bases, in that order; junction bases with no gene match: 14. The CDR3 here is CASSPSRLAGLVDEQFF. Here the CDR3 DNA reads TGTGCCAGCAGCCCATCAAGACTAGCGGGACTGGTTGATGAGCAGTTCTTC.

The gene calls are TRBV28 and TRBJ2-1; 9 nucleotides align to TRBD2. The CDR3 covers 15 residues. The trim removed 1 base at V and 8 bases at J, leaving 6 bases unmatched. CDR1 and CDR2 from the germline V gene are MDHEN and SYDVKM. The CDR3 spells CASSLSGTSPHEQFF. The CDR3 bases are TGTGCCAGCAGTTTATCCGGGACTAGCCCCCATGAGCAGTTCTTC.

The rearrangement joins TRBV25-1 to TRBJ1-1; D gene unclear. The germline CDR1 and CDR2 sequences are MGHDK and SYGVNS. This CDR3 comprises 11 residues. V gave up 6 bases and J gave up 0 bases, with 2 bases separating them. The CDR3 loop reads CASSMNTEAFF. In DNA, the CDR3 is TGTGCCAGCAGCATGAACACTGAAGCTTTCTTT.

The chain employs TRBV5-1 and TRBJ1-5; D unclear. This CDR3 region has 15 residues. Germline V gene lookup returns CDR1 SGHRS and CDR2 YFSETQ. V was clipped by 0 bases and J by 5 bases, with 12 bases between them. CDR3 in amino acids: CASSLGEGGHQPQHF. The CDR3 DNA follows: TGCGCCAGCAGCTTGGGAGAAGGAGGGCATCAGCCCCAGCATTTT.

The chain is built from TRBV10-3 and TRBJ2-7, with 9 bases matching TRBD2. Losses at the gene ends were 3 bases for V and 4 bases for J; bases not matched to a gene: 4. CDR3 length: 14 residues. CDR1 is ENHRY and CDR2 is SYGVKD in the germline V gene. The CDR3 region has the DNA TGTGCCATCAGTGAACTAGCGGGTGTTTACGAGCAGTACTTC. As protein: CAISELAGVYEQYF.

The sample holds a few counts of this clone. The J gene is TRBJ2-5, the V gene TRBV7-9; 8 positions agree with TRBD2. The CDR3 totals 16 residues. Germline V gene lookup returns CDR1 SEHNR and CDR2 FQNEAQ (reference sequence). V lost 1 base and J lost 0; bases outside the gene matches: 4. CDR3 region: CASSLVLLADQETQYF. The CDR3 coding sequence is TGTGCCAGCAGCTTAGTCTTACTAGCGGACCAAGAGACCCAGTACTTC.

The chain links TRBV7-9 to TRBJ2-7; 8 nucleotides line up with TRBD1. CDR1 is SEHNR and CDR2 is FQNEAQ in the germline V gene (reference sequence). V was pared by 4 bases and J by 0 bases, with 2 bases of the junction left unmatched. The CDR3 is 14 residues long. The CDR3 is CASSWGQDSYEQYF. The CDR3, as DNA: TGTGCCAGCAGCTGGGGACAGGACTCCTACGAGCAGTACTTC.

The rearrangement joins TRBV30 to TRBJ1-2; 11 bases match TRBD1. Germline V CDR1 and CDR2: GTSNPN, SVGIG (reference sequence). J was trimmed by 8 bases and V by 4 bases; bases with no gene match: 6. The CDR3 spans 13 residues. CDR3 sequence: CAWTGQGAGGYTF. DNA of the CDR3: TGTGCCTGGACAGGACAGGGGGCGGGGGGCTACACCTTC.

In nucleotides, the CDR3 is TGTGCCTGGAGTGTAGCCGAACTGAAAGCTTTCTTT. This codes for CAWSVAELKAFF. V gene TRBV30 combines with J gene TRBJ1-1; D unclear. CDR1 and CDR2 from the germline V gene are GTSNPN and SVGIG (reference sequence). This CDR3 contains 12 residues. V gave up 0 bases and J gave up 9 bases, with 11 bases separating them.

In its sample, this clone was seen a few times. Written as DNA, the CDR3 is TGCGCCAGCAGCCCCCTTGCCGGGGGCTCTGGGGCCAACGTCCTGACTTTC. Amino acids: CASSPLAGGSGANVLTF. The rearrangement joins TRBV5-1 to TRBJ2-6; tentative D call: TRBD2 (6 bases). Germline V gene data show CDR1 as SGHRS and CDR2 as YFSETQ. Trimming cost V 4 bases and J 0 bases, with 14 bases left between them. This CDR3 contains 17 residues.

This clone was seen more than once but under ten times. The chain is built from TRBV9 and TRBJ2-1, with 8 bases identical to TRBD2. Looked up from germline, CDR1 is SGDLS and CDR2 is YYNGEE. The J segment lost 7 bases and the V segment lost 4 bases, leaving 10 bases of the junction unmatched. This CDR3 has 15 residues. The CDR3 is CASSRAGGDGNEQFF. The CDR3 nucleotides read TGTGCCAGCAGCCGCGCGGGGGGCGACGGGAATGAGCAGTTCTTC.

In its sample, this clone was seen a few times. The rearrangement joins TRBV7-2 to TRBJ1-5; D might be TRBD1 (6 bases). The CDR3 runs to 15 residues. V lost 0 bases and J lost 7, with 13 bases in between. Germline V CDR1 and CDR2: SGHTA, FQGNSA. CDR3 amino acids: CASSLANRVGQPQHF. CDR3 DNA sequence: TGTGCCAGCAGCTTAGCGAACAGGGTGGGACAGCCCCAGCATTTT.

This clone was counted only a few times. V and J are TRBV29-1 and TRBJ2-7, with D perhaps TRBD1 (5 bases). CDR1 is SQVTM, CDR2 ANQGSEA, per germline. The CDR3 consists of 16 residues. Trimming cost V 6 bases and J 0 bases, with 21 bases left between them. CDR3: CSVKGGRAESSYEQYF. CDR3 nucleotide sequence: TGCAGCGTGAAGGGTGGCAGGGCAGAAAGCTCCTACGAGCAGTACTTC.

This clone was counted only a few times. V gene TRBV7-9 combines with J gene TRBJ2-7, with 7 bases lining up with TRBD1. Trimming cost V 5 bases and J 7 bases; bases outside gene matches: 8. This CDR3 comprises 13 residues. From germline, CDR1 is SEHNR and CDR2 FQNEAQ (reference sequence). The CDR3 sequence: CASSVRDSLEQYF. The CDR3 DNA reads TGTGCCAGCAGCGTCCGGGACAGCCTTGAGCAGTACTTC.

The chain has TRBV28 and TRBJ2-3; 10 nucleotides line up with TRBD2. Germline V gives CDR1 MDHEN, CDR2 SYDVKM. CDR3 length equals 15 residues. The V segment lost 5 bases and the J segment 6 bases; nucleotides outside the gene matches: 8. CDR3 sequence: CASSGAGGPGDTQYF. CDR3 DNA: TGTGCCAGCAGTGGAGCGGGAGGGCCCGGGGATACGCAGTATTTT.

CDR3 amino acids: CASSDPRTPQETQYF. The CDR3 DNA is TGTGCCAGCAGTGATCCCCGGACACCCCAAGAGACCCAGTACTTC. This chain joins TRBV25-1 and TRBJ2-5; D perhaps matches TRBD1 (5 bases). The germline V gene has CDR1 MGHDK and CDR2 SYGVNS. Trimming removed 3 bases at V and 1 base at J, with 12 bases between. The CDR3 has 15 residues.

The chain combines TRBV7-9 with TRBJ2-7; D remains ambiguous. The length of the CDR3 is 12 residues. Germline CDR1 SEHNR, CDR2 FQNEAQ (reference sequence). With 0 bases removed from V and 2 bases from J, the gap between germline ends came to 2 bases. CDR3 sequence (DNA): TGTGCCAGCAGCTTAGCCACCTACGAGCAGTACTTC. This gives the protein CASSLATYEQYF. Based on the CDR3 plus reference TRBV7-9 and TRBJ2-7, the full variable domain is DTGVSQNPRHKITKRGQNVTFRCDPISEHNRLYWYRQTLGQGPEFLTYFQNEAQLEKSRLLSDRFSAERPKGSFSTLEIQRTEQGDSAMYLCASSLATYEQYFGPGTRLTVT.

The V call is TRBV7-9, the J call TRBJ2-7, with TRBD2 matching over 8 bases. The J segment lost 5 bases and the V segment lost 5 bases, leaving 14 bases of the junction unmatched. The V gene's germline CDR1 is SEHNR and CDR2 FQNEAQ (reference sequence). This CDR3 is 16 amino acids long. CDR3 DNA: TGTGCCAGCAGCCCCGGTGGAAGACTAGCGAGACACGAGCAGTACTTC. Encoded protein: CASSPGGRLARHEQYF.

The V gene is TRBV29-1, the J gene TRBJ2-1; D perhaps matches TRBD1 (7 bases). The germline gives CDR1 SQVTM, CDR2 ANQGSEA. The V and J ends lost 6 bases and 6 bases respectively, with 18 bases between them. This CDR3 is 14 amino acids long. Written as DNA, the CDR3 is TGCAGCGTACGCCCAGGGGGGTTGTTCAATGAGCAGTTCTTC. It yields the protein CSVRPGGLFNEQFF.

This chain joins TRBV7-2 and TRBJ1-1, with a weak D call TRBD1 (5 bases). The CDR3 covers 13 residues. V was trimmed by 4 bases and J by 5 bases, leaving 11 bases between them. Germline V gives CDR1 SGHTA, CDR2 FQGNSA. The CDR3 loop is CASSSNRKTEAFF. The CDR3 DNA follows: TGTGCCAGCAGCTCGAACAGGAAGACTGAAGCTTTCTTT.

The rearrangement uses TRBV9 and TRBJ1-2; D is ambiguous. The length of the CDR3 is 14 residues. Trimming removed 0 bases from V and 4 bases from J, with 10 bases in between. Germline loops: CDR1 SGDLS, CDR2 YYNGEE. CDR3 DNA sequence: TGTGCCAGCAGCGTAGATTACGGGATCTATGGCTACACCTTC. It encodes CASSVDYGIYGYTF.

This clone was detected only a few times. V usage is TRBV4-2 and J usage is TRBJ2-7; D is undetermined. The CDR3 runs 14 residues. Trimming removed 0 bases from V and 3 bases from J, with 9 bases in between. Germline CDR1 reads LGHNA; CDR2 reads YNFKEQ. The chain's CDR3 is CASSQDRRVYEQYF. CDR3 nucleotides: TGTGCCAGCAGCCAAGATCGTCGTGTCTACGAGCAGTACTTC.

The rearrangement links TRBV15 to TRBJ2-1; a weak D match, TRBD1 (6 bases). With 0 bases removed from V and 8 bases from J, the gap between germline ends came to 17 bases. The CDR3 contains 16 residues. Per germline, CDR1 LNHNV and CDR2 YYDKDF (reference sequence). CDR3 sequence (DNA): TGTGCCACCAGCAGAGAGGGACAAGGGGGATTGGATGAGCAGTTCTTC. Protein: CATSREGQGGLDEQFF.

This clone was observed a few times. The V call is TRBV6-5, the J call TRBJ1-1, with a possible D match to TRBD1 (6 bases). CDR3 size: 14 residues. Germline values: CDR1 MNHEY, CDR2 SVGAGI. Deletions cut 2 bases from V and 0 bases from J, with 7 bases between. CDR3 DNA sequence: TGTGCCAGCAGTTACGGACAGCTGAACACTGAAGCTTTCTTT. It codes for CASSYGQLNTEAFF.

The rearrangement links TRBV7-9 to TRBJ1-1; D remains unclear. Germline loops: CDR1 SEHNR, CDR2 FQNEAQ (reference sequence). Trimming took 1 base from V and 1 from J, leaving 16 bases between them. The CDR3 has 17 residues. This CDR3 is CASSLVPRGIRNTEAFF. In nucleotides, the CDR3 is TGTGCCAGCAGCTTAGTGCCGCGGGGAATCAGGAACACTGAAGCTTTCTTT.

This clone has more than one count but fewer than ten. The chain combines TRBV5-1 with TRBJ2-3, with D perhaps TRBD1 (6 bases). CDR1 is SGHRS, CDR2 YFSETQ, per germline. The CDR3 contains 14 residues. The V end was cut by 1 base, the J end by 1 base, with 7 bases between. DNA for the CDR3: TGCGCCAGCAGCTTGAGGACAGGCACAGATACGCAGTATTTT. This gives the protein CASSLRTGTDTQYF.